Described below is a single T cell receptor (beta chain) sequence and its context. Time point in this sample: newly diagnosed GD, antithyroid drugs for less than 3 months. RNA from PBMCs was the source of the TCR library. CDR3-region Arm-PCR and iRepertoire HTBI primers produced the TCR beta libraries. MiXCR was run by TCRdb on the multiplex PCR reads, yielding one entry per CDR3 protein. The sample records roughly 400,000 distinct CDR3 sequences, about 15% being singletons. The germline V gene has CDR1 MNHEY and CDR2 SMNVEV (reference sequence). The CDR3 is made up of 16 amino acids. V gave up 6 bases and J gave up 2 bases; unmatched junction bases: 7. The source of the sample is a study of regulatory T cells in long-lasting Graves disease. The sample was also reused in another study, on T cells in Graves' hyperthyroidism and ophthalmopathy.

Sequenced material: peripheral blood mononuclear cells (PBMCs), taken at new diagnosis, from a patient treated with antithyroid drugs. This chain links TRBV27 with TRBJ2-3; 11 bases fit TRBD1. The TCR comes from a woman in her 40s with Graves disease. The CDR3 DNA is TGTGCCAGCAGGGTCGGGACAGGGGGTTTCACAGATACGCAGTATTTT. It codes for CASRVGTGGFTDTQYF.